This T cell receptor (beta chain) was sequenced for a study of T cells in Graves' hyperthyroidism and ophthalmopathy. Across the study: Pretreatment peripheral blood was obtained at initial diagnosis. General study points: A 13 V-J model separated ophthalmopathy from stable hyperthyroidism. Most clonotypes that expanded in the thyroid above 0.001 also showed up in blood.

There are many counts of this clonotype. Its cognate antigen is unknown. Amplified TCR beta CDR3 regions came from RNA transcripts. RT-PCR in the first round (using the HTBI primer set) targeted the TCR CDR3. In TCRdb, the multiplex PCR reads were re-called with MiXCR into one record per CDR3 protein. The table shows under 350,000 distinct CDR3 sequences, with approximately 12% occurring only once. In germline, CDR1 is MNHEY, CDR2 SMNVEV (reference sequence). The CDR3 totals 13 residues. Deletions cut 6 bases from V and 2 bases from J, with 11 bases between. The receptor comes from a woman under 40 with Graves' hyperthyroidism that later progressed to Graves' ophthalmopathy. V is TRBV27 and J is TRBJ2-7; D might be TRBD1 or TRBD2, each matching 5 bases. The specimen was blood. The CDR3 DNA reads as TGTGCCAGCAGCCATGGGACCGCCTACGAGCAGTACTTC. Encoded protein: CASSHGTAYEQYF.